Here is one TCR beta chain with its context. The antigen it binds to is not known. No clone much larger than this one lies a single base away; base qualities are absent. The time point label here, explained by the study, means: individuals recovered from natural SARS-CoV-2 infection. The immunoSEQ Assay was the method used to sequence TCRbeta CDR3 regions. After extraction, genomic DNA underwent amplification by bias-controlled multiplex PCR, followed by high-throughput sequencing. In the original analysis: To quantify the absolute abundance of every unique TCRbeta CDR3 region, sequences were collapsed and filtered. Usable DNA was measured by amplifying reference genes present in all nucleated cells, and TCRbeta template counts were normalized to that usable DNA to estimate T cell fraction. Repertoire TCRs were annotated as SARS-CoV-2-specific when V gene, CDR3 amino acid sequence and J gene were exactly matched to a known reactive TCR set. The reference SARS-CoV-2 TCR set was obtained from MIRA and was filtered for enrichment in COVID-19-positive ImmuneCODE repertoires, whereby public or cross-reactive TCRs were removed. Using the MIRA antigens, annotated TCRs were further analysed by specific ORF or by position within an ORF. Depth was the summed frequency of annotated unique rearrangements, while breadth was defined as annotated unique rearrangements over total unique productive rearrangements. Two-sided Wilcoxon rank-sum tests were applied when comparing TCR breadth between groups. TCRdb's version of the immuneACCESS table is confined to in-frame rearrangements and falls short of the full clone set. An unresolved V gene accounts for under half of the shortfall where checked; the remainder is of unknown origin. V and J calls and clone size are given by that table; D and trimming were obtained from the DNA. Within this sample are over 85,000 clones, with around 80% of them counted one time only. Around a sixth of the sample rests with the top ten.

Relative to germline, V is 5 bases shorter and J is 3 bases shorter, with 11 bases between their ends. The CDR1 and CDR2 encoded by the germline V gene (reference sequence) are MNHEY and SMNVEV. Inclusive of the bounding cysteine and phenylalanine, the CDR3 is 14 residues long. CDR3 DNA is the only sequence kept; it has 42 bases, read in frame from the first base. The sample is drawn from a study of Ad26.COV2.S vaccination and SARS-CoV-2 variants (TCRdb year 2021). As for the study more broadly: TCRbeta repertoire sequencing served as the tool for gauging how specific and how broad the SARS-CoV-2-reactive T cell receptors were following Ad26.COV2.S vaccination. The TCR-sequenced set comprised approximately 32 samples: around 20 Ad26.COV2.S vaccine recipients, 5 placebo recipients and 8 SARS-CoV-2 convalescent individuals.

Beyond this particular receptor, the publication reports: It was noted by the authors that total T cell responses may have been underestimated by the TCR breadth and depth analyses. Substantial breadth of spike-specific CD8+ and CD4+ T cell responses was reported after vaccination. Non-spike TCR breadth was comparable between vaccine and placebo recipients, consistent with the vaccine containing only spike. Higher spike-specific TCR breadth was observed in Ad26.COV2.S recipients than in placebo recipients (P = 0.0014).

The V gene is TRBV27 and the J gene is TRBJ1-5; the D gene cannot be resolved reliably. This sample comprised peripheral blood, obtained after recovery from COVID-19. The sequence was obtained from a human donor who had recovered from COVID-19. CDR3 region: CASSANSINQPQHF. The DNA sequence is as follows: TGTGCCAGCAGTGCCAACAGTATCAATCAGCCCCAGCATTTT.